This record concerns one TCR beta chain sequence. The entry originates in a study of blood T cell repertoires in COVID-19. Germline loops: CDR1 SGHTA, CDR2 FQGNSA. The CDR3 runs 14 residues. V was clipped by 2 bases and J by 5 bases, with 12 bases between them. Original data processing: Amplification with reference gene primers provided the estimates of nucleated cell counts. Some clones are missing from TCRdb's copy, which holds only in-frame ones; the method was immunoSEQ multiplex PCR. V, J and clone size were drawn from that table, and D and trimming were deduced from the DNA. The data show about 13,000 clones, approximately 91% seen once.

Sample: peripheral blood. The rearrangement joins TRBV7-2 to TRBJ2-5; D possibly corresponds to TRBD1 (5 bases). The sequence was collected from a human donor in a cohort sampled during active COVID-19. CDR3 in DNA: TGTGCCAGCAGCTTACTACTGGGGCGGGAGACCCAGTACTTC. Translating it yields CASSLLLGRETQYF. Based on the CDR3 plus reference TRBV7-2 and TRBJ2-5, the full variable domain is GAGVSQSPSNKVTEKGKDVELRCDPISGHTALYWYRQSLGQGLEFLIYFQGNSAPDKSGLPSDRFSAERTGGSVSTLTIQRTQQEDSAVYLCASSLLLGRETQYFGPGTRLLVL.